These 22 T cell receptor beta chains were sequenced from one sample in a study of cytomegalovirus exposure and HLA in healthy donors. Vbeta (60) and Jbeta (13) primers were used in the PCR. Profiling relied on immunoSEQ multiplex PCR, and the TCRdb table lists in-frame clones only, not all of them. The data contain 100,000 to 120,000 clones, around 80% of them singletons. Sequenced material: PBMCs. The source of these receptors is a man between 18 and 29 years old in good health and CMV-seronegative.

This clone was seen more than once but under ten times. This chain joins TRBV7-9 and TRBJ1-4; 7 bases are shared with TRBD1. CDR1 SEHNR and CDR2 FQNEAQ come from the germline V gene (reference sequence). V lost 5 bases and J lost 5; bases outside the gene matches: 11. CDR3 length: 16 amino acids. CDR3 in amino acids: CASSPNPQGTNEKLFF. CDR3 nucleotides: TGTGCCAGCAGCCCTAACCCACAGGGGACCAATGAAAAACTGTTTTTT.

The CDR3, as DNA: TGCGCCAGCAGCTTGTCTACTTCGGGACATGGGAACACTGAAGCTTTCTTT. This encodes CASSLSTSGHGNTEAFF. The chain has TRBV5-1 and TRBJ1-1; possible D gene TRBD1, 6 bases. With 1 base removed from V and 1 base from J, the gap between germline ends came to 17 bases. The CDR3 has 17 amino acids. In germline, CDR1 is SGHRS, CDR2 YFSETQ.

V usage is TRBV27 and J usage is TRBJ1-1, with unresolved D. The germline V and J ends were trimmed by 0 bases and 1 base, with 6 bases remaining between them. Germline V gene data show CDR1 as MNHEY and CDR2 as SMNVEV (reference sequence). The CDR3 length is 14 residues. CDR3 DNA: TGTGCCAGCAGTTTATCGCCCAGGAACACTGAAGCTTTCTTT. Translation gives CASSLSPRNTEAFF.

CDR3 in DNA: TGTGCCAGTAGTGTACAGGGGCCAACCTCTGGGGCCAACGTCCTGACTTTC. This sequence encodes CASSVQGPTSGANVLTF. The chain employs TRBV19 and TRBJ2-6; 7 bases agree with TRBD1. With V trimmed by 5 bases and J by 0 bases, 7 bases remained unmatched. From germline, CDR1 is LNHDA and CDR2 SQIVND (reference sequence). The CDR3 length is 17 residues.

The chain uses TRBV7-2 and TRBJ1-1; D unclear. This CDR3 comprises 16 residues. The V end lost 5 bases, the J end lost 0 bases, and 16 bases lay between the germline ends. Germline V gives CDR1 SGHTA, CDR2 FQGNSA. This CDR3 reads CASSLTFRLMNTEAFF. CDR3 coding DNA: TGTGCCAGCAGCCTGACTTTTAGGCTTATGAACACTGAAGCTTTCTTT. The whole variable domain, remainder taken from reference TRBV7-2 and TRBJ1-1, is GAGVSQSPSNKVTEKGKDVELRCDPISGHTALYWYRQSLGQGLEFLIYFQGNSAPDKSGLPSDRFSAERTGGSVSTLTIQRTQQEDSAVYLCASSLTFRLMNTEAFFGQGTRLTVV.

V and J are TRBV28 and TRBJ2-3; D may be TRBD1 (5 bases). The CDR3 runs to 13 residues. CDR1 is MDHEN and CDR2 is SYDVKM in the germline V gene. V gave up 8 bases and J gave up 3 bases, with 12 bases separating them. CDR3 DNA: TGTGCCAGCTTGCAAGCAGGGACAGATACGCAGTATTTT. Protein sequence: CASLQAGTDTQYF. The full variable domain, with the rest looked up from reference TRBV28 and TRBJ2-3, is DVKVTQSSRYLVKRTGEKVFLECVQDMDHENMFWYRQDPGLGLRLIYFSYDVKMKEKGDIPEGYSVSREKKERFSLILESASTNQTSMYLCASLQAGTDTQYFGPGTRLTVL.

This clone has a single count. The chain uses TRBV7-3 and TRBJ2-2; 7 nucleotides agree with TRBD1. Trimming at V came to 0 bases and at J to 0 bases, leaving 13 bases not matched to a gene. CDR3 size: 20 residues. Germline assignment: CDR1 SGHTA and CDR2 FQGTGA. CDR3 sequence: CASSLTAGGQDPSNTGELFF. Here the CDR3 DNA reads TGTGCCAGCAGCTTAACGGCCGGTGGACAGGACCCCTCGAACACCGGGGAGCTGTTTTTT.

J is TRBJ2-1 and V is TRBV7-6; D may be TRBD2 (5 bases). Germline-derived CDR1 and CDR2 are SGHVS and FNYEAQ. CDR3 length: 16 amino acids. With 3 bases removed from V and 0 bases from J, the gap between germline ends came to 12 bases. The CDR3 here is CASSLLAGSSYNEQFF. In nucleotides, the CDR3 is TGTGCCAGCAGCTTGCTGGCGGGCAGCTCCTACAATGAGCAGTTCTTC.

The CDR3 sequence: CASSLGQANEQFF. The CDR3 DNA follows: TGTGCCAGCAGCTTGGGACAGGCCAATGAGCAGTTCTTC. The chain carries TRBV7-2 and TRBJ2-1; 8 bases map to TRBD1. J lost 6 bases, V lost 3 bases, and 1 base had no gene match. There are 13 residues in the CDR3. Germline CDR1 and CDR2: SGHTA and FQGNSA.

This chain links TRBV19 with TRBJ1-2; 11 bases agree with TRBD1. This CDR3 spans 16 amino acids. The V gene's germline CDR1 is LNHDA and CDR2 SQIVND (reference sequence). V shed 8 bases and J 2 bases; nucleotides not matched to a gene: 10. DNA of the CDR3: TGTGCCAGTGGTGACGCCGGGACAGGGGGAAACTATGGCTACACCTTC. This translates into CASGDAGTGGNYGYTF.

CDR3 nucleotide sequence: TGTGCCAGCAGCTTGGTTCCGGACGGGGTTTACACTGAAGCTTTCTTT. Its protein is CASSLVPDGVYTEAFF. The J gene is TRBJ1-1, the V gene TRBV5-6; no firm D call. Trimming took 0 bases from V and 3 from J, leaving 15 bases between them. Germline-derived CDR1 and CDR2 are SGHDT and YYEEEE. This CDR3 contains 16 residues. Full variable domain (missing parts from reference TRBV5-6 and TRBJ1-1): DAGVTQSPTHLIKTRGQQVTLRCSPKSGHDTVSWYQQALGQGPQFIFQYYEEEERQRGNFPDRFSGHQFPNYSSELNVNALLLGDSALYLCASSLVPDGVYTEAFFGQGTRLTVV.

This clone was seen just once. This chain joins TRBV9 and TRBJ2-7, with 8 bases aligning to TRBD2. From germline, CDR1 is SGDLS and CDR2 YYNGEE. The CDR3 is made up of 15 amino acids. Trimming cost V 4 bases and J 0 bases; bases outside gene matches: 6. CDR3 bases: TGTGCCAGCAGCTCCACCGGGGGGGGCTCCTACGAGCAGTACTTC. This gives the protein CASSSTGGGSYEQYF.

The chain carries TRBV10-1 and TRBJ2-1; D gene unclear. V was shortened by 3 bases and J by 4 bases, with 4 bases between the two germline ends. Germline V gene sequence: CDR1 WNHNN, CDR2 SYGVQD (reference sequence). The CDR3 has 12 residues. The CDR3 region has the DNA TGCGCCAGCAGTGACGGGTACAATGAGCAGTTCTTC. Residues: CASSDGYNEQFF.

The V call is TRBV7-9, the J call TRBJ1-3, with D possibly matching TRBD1 (6 bases). CDR1 and CDR2 (germline): SEHNR, FQNEAQ (reference sequence). The CDR3 is 19 amino acids. V dropped 4 bases and J dropped 0 bases, with 22 bases sitting between them. The CDR3 protein is CASSSLAGAISNSGNTIYF. The CDR3 DNA reads TGTGCCAGCAGCTCACTGGCAGGGGCCATCTCTAACTCTGGAAACACCATATATTTT.

The chain is built from TRBV4-3 and TRBJ2-4; 10 bases align to TRBD1. The CDR3 extends over 20 amino acids. The J segment lost 1 base and the V segment lost 2 bases, leaving 14 bases of the junction unmatched. Per the germline V gene, CDR1 is LGHNA and CDR2 is YSLEER. The CDR3 coding sequence is TGCGCCAGCAGCCAACCTTTCCGGACAGGGGGGCGAGGCGCCAAAAACATTCAGTACTTC. Translated: CASSQPFRTGGRGAKNIQYF.

V is TRBV19 and J is TRBJ1-2; TRBD1 might be the D (6 bases). V was cut by 4 bases and J by 4 bases, with 10 bases left in between. Germline V gene data show CDR1 as LNHDA and CDR2 as SQIVND (reference sequence). The CDR3 contains 13 residues. CDR3 loop: CASSTPDSYGYTF. Here the CDR3 DNA reads TGTGCCAGTAGTACCCCGGACAGCTATGGCTACACCTTC.

A word on this clone: One end of the junction fails to match germline, which may point to a read error. The rearrangement joins TRBV7-9 to TRBJ2-7; TRBD1 matches at 11 bases. This CDR3 is built from 18 residues. CDR1 is SEHNR and CDR2 is FQNEAQ in the germline V gene (reference sequence). CDR3 loop: CASSHWDRGIHARGEQYF. In nucleotides, the CDR3 is TGCGCCAGCAGCCACTGGGACAGGGGGATCCACGCCCGGGGTGAGCAGTACTTC.

The chain's CDR3 is CASSPTGISGNTIYF. The CDR3 region has the DNA TGTGCCAGCAGTCCGACAGGGATTTCTGGAAACACCATATATTTT. The genes are TRBV7-9 and TRBJ1-3; 7 bases are a match to TRBD1. The length of the CDR3 is 15 residues. The V gene's germline CDR1 is SEHNR and CDR2 FQNEAQ (reference sequence). Trimming removed 6 bases from V and 1 base from J; junction bases left unmatched: 6.

The chain recombines TRBV10-3 with TRBJ1-2; TRBD1 matches at 7 bases. The CDR3 is 15 amino acids. The germline gives CDR1 ENHRY, CDR2 SYGVKD. After removal of 2 bases from V and 3 bases from J, the junction contained 6 bases not matched to a gene. The CDR3 DNA is TGTGCCATCAGTGAGCCCCTTACAGGGGACTATGGCTACACCTTC. Amino acid sequence: CAISEPLTGDYGYTF.

The chain recombines TRBV5-1 with TRBJ1-6, with 10 bases fitting TRBD1. J was trimmed by 8 bases and V by 4 bases; bases with no gene match: 6. Per germline, CDR1 SGHRS and CDR2 YFSETQ. This CDR3 comprises 15 residues. This chain's CDR3 is CASSQQGTGDSPLHF. CDR3 coding DNA: TGCGCCAGCAGCCAGCAAGGGACAGGGGATTCACCCCTCCACTTT.

V usage is TRBV28 and J usage is TRBJ2-7; 9 nucleotides line up with TRBD1. This CDR3 spans 15 amino acids. V dropped 3 bases and J dropped 1; count of bases not matched to a gene: 4. Looked up from germline, CDR1 is MDHEN and CDR2 is SYDVKM. CDR3 DNA: TGTGCCAGCAGTTTCCCGACAGGGGGATCCTACGAGCAGTACTTC. Its translation is CASSFPTGGSYEQYF.

CDR3 region: CASSLVTGGVYNEQFF. The CDR3 DNA reads as TGTGCCAGCAGTTTGGTCACGGGAGGGGTCTACAATGAGCAGTTCTTC. This chain uses TRBV6-5 with TRBJ2-1; 8 nucleotides agree with TRBD2. Losses at the gene ends were 4 bases for V and 3 bases for J; bases not matched to a gene: 8. There are 16 residues in the CDR3. Germline loops: CDR1 MNHEY, CDR2 SVGAGI.